Listed below are T cell receptor beta chains from one sample, sequenced in a study of Graves' ophthalmopathy and Graves' hyperthyroidism. One entry per CDR3 protein results from TCRdb running MiXCR on the multiplex PCR reads. The repertoire holds 200,000 to 250,000 distinct CDR3 sequences, 20% to 25% seen once, with roughly 45% in the top ten. Sequenced sample: peripheral blood. These receptors all come from a woman between 45 and 60 years old with Graves' ophthalmopathy. Both conserved end residues are trimmed from each CDR3. The listing skips clone size in some rows; elsewhere it reads once, few, many or a size class.

len | j_gene | v_gene | abundance | CDR3aa
15 | TRBJ2-2 | TRBV19 | many | ASSQGSGRVGTGELF
12 | TRBJ1-1 | TRBV27 | . | ASSPGRENTEAF
13 | TRBJ2-7 | TRBV7-6 | . | ASSLETSDGYEQY
12 | TRBJ1-1 | TRBV18 | . | ASSPSKVHTEAF
11 | TRBJ2-2 | TRBV19 | many | ASSIGYTGELF
14 | TRBJ2-7 | TRBV27 | many | ASSFSQLAGRRKQY
12 | TRBJ1-2 | TRBV7-8 | many | ASSLAVTRDGYT
10 | TRBJ1-1 | TRBV6-2/TRBV6-3 | . | ASSNGLLPAF
10 | TRBJ1-2 | TRBV6-5 | many | ASSRTESGYT
11 | TRBJ1-1 | TRBV20-1 | many | SARSGLNTEAF
11 | TRBJ1-5 | TRBV6-1 | . | ASSEEGGQPQH
12 | TRBJ2-7 | TRBV19 | many | ASSRGGEPNEQY
11 | TRBJ2-3 | TRBV3-1 | . | ASSGGIVDTQY
13 | TRBJ2-2 | TRBV5-4 | few | ASSLGGSSTGELF
12 | TRBJ1-6 | TRBV19 | many | ASSIQGVKSPLH
13 | TRBJ2-7 | TRBV7-2 | many | ASSPPGKSSYEQY
10 | TRBJ1-5 | TRBV6-2/TRBV6-3 | . | ATRDFNQPQH
10 | TRBJ2-7 | TRBV11-2 | many | ASSPMDYEQY
13 | TRBJ2-5 | TRBV15 | . | ATSRGFGVQETQY
12 | TRBJ1-2 | TRBV7-2 | many | ASSVGQAYYGYT
9 | TRBJ1-2 | TRBV12-3/TRBV12-4 | many | ASSRSDGYT
13 | TRBJ1-1 | TRBV12-3/TRBV12-4 | many | ASSRDRERNTEAF